This T cell receptor (beta chain) was documented in a study of blood T cell repertoires in COVID-19. Study-wide context: There were acute and convalescent COVID-19 samples, and they came from the United States, Italy and Spain.

Measured with immunoSEQ multiplex PCR; TCRdb has only the in-frame clones, and not every one. The repertoire consists of some 220,000 clones, with approximately 80% occurring once and the leading ten covering 9.7%. Trimming took 5 bases from V and 5 from J, leaving 18 bases between them. Per the germline V gene, CDR1 is LGHDT and CDR2 is YNNKEL (reference sequence). There are 15 residues in the CDR3. This clonotype originated in a man in his fifties with active or convalescent COVID-19. The sample was peripheral blood. The chain recombines TRBV3-1 (or the pseudogene TRBV3-2) with TRBJ1-1; D not resolved. This CDR3 is CASSARERRRTEAFF. The CDR3 DNA is TGTGCCAGCAGCGCAAGGGAAAGGAGGAGGACTGAAGCTTTCTTT.